Each of the 10 T cell receptor beta chains below was sequenced from the same sample in a study of CD8+CD57+ T cells in acquired aplastic anemia (dated by TCRdb to the late 2010s). Flow cytometry had shown CD8+CD57+ cell expansion in the patients selected for sequencing. The instrument was an Illumina HiSeq 2000. TCR beta VDJ combination and CDR3 sequence profiling used genomic DNA as the template. The raw public data were reprocessed by TCRdb itself: fastp quality trimming at Q25, MiXCR clonotype calling, in-frame beta chains only. Rows merge per CDR3 protein into single entries with the most common DNA and genes. This sample gives under 250,000 distinct CDR3 sequences in total; approximately 45% of them show up just once. Over 7.5% of the sample lies in the top ten. The sequencing input was sorted CD4+, CD8+, or CD8+CD57+ T cells (not recorded which) from PBMCs. The receptors derive from a human donor with aplastic anemia.

The genes are TRBV7-3 and TRBJ1-6; TRBD1 might be the D (6 bases). Trimming pared 5 bases from V and 11 bases from J, leaving 19 bases between. The germline CDR1 and CDR2 sequences are SGHTA and FQGTGA. The CDR3 has 15 residues. This CDR3 is CASSLDQLQGTPLHF. CDR3 bases: TGTGCCAGCAGCCTAGACCAGCTCCAGGGGACACCCCTCCACTTT.

This clonotype was seen more than once but under ten times. This could be a read error, since a much larger clone is one nucleotide away. V gene TRBV7-9 combines with J gene TRBJ2-7, with TRBD1 matching over 8 bases. CDR3 length: 15 residues. The V gene's germline CDR1 is SEHNR and CDR2 FQNEAQ (reference sequence). The V gene end was trimmed by 1 base and the J gene end by 2 bases; junction bases not matched to a gene: 4. The CDR3 loop reads CASSLEQGATYEQYF. CDR3 nucleotides: TGTGCCAGCAGCTTAGAGCAGGGGGCCACCTACGAGCAGTACTTC.

On this clonotype: Because it lacks the conserved phenylalanine or tryptophan at the end, this CDR3 is likely a read error. The rearrangement uses TRBV20-1 and TRBJ2-7; 10 positions match TRBD2. The germline CDR1 and CDR2 sequences are DFQATT and SNEGSKA (reference sequence). The length of the CDR3 is 13 residues. J lost 3 bases, V lost 6 bases, and 5 bases had no gene match. CDR3 loop: CSAPGTSDYEQYL. In DNA, the CDR3 is TGCAGTGCCCCCGGGACTAGCGACTACGAGCAGTACCTC.

This clonotype was seen ten or more times. The rearrangement uses TRBV25-1 and TRBJ2-7; 8 bases agree with TRBD2. J was trimmed by 3 bases and V by 5 bases; bases with no gene match: 9. There are 15 residues in the CDR3. Germline V CDR1 and CDR2: MGHDK, SYGVNS. CDR3 nucleotides: TGTGCCAGCAGTCTCCAGCGGGAGAAGAACTACGAGCAGTACTTC. It encodes CASSLQREKNYEQYF.

The chain couples TRBV25-1 to TRBJ2-7; D not resolved. The length of the CDR3 is 14 residues. Looked up from germline, CDR1 is MGHDK and CDR2 is SYGVNS. V shed 4 bases and J shed 5 bases, with 15 bases lying between them. Written as DNA, the CDR3 is TGTGCCAGCAGTGTATTTACCGGCCGCAACGAGCAGTACTTC. It is translated as CASSVFTGRNEQYF.

In this sample, this clonotype turned up many times. The chain joins TRBV6-4 to TRBJ2-7, with D possibly TRBD1 on 5 matching bases. Germline values: CDR1 MRHNA, CDR2 SNTAGT. The V end was cut by 3 bases, the J end by 3 bases, with 21 bases between. This CDR3 region has 17 residues. This chain's CDR3 is CASSDGERQLPYYEQYF. CDR3 bases: TGTGCCAGCAGTGATGGAGAGAGACAGCTTCCCTACTACGAGCAGTACTTC.

The sample holds many counts of this clonotype. The chain uses TRBV5-5 and TRBJ2-7, with D possibly being TRBD1 (5 bases). The CDR3 is 14 residues long. Trimming took 0 bases from V and 6 from J, leaving 13 bases between them. Germline loops: CDR1 SGHKS, CDR2 YYEKEE (reference sequence). In DNA, the CDR3 is TGTGCCAGCAGCTTGGACGCGAACAGGTCCGAGCAGTACTTC. It yields the protein CASSLDANRSEQYF.

This clonotype has a count of ten or more. This sequence joins TRBV20-1 and TRBJ2-1, with 9 bases that match TRBD2. The length of the CDR3 is 17 residues. Germline assignment: CDR1 DFQATT and CDR2 SNEGSKA (reference sequence). Unmatched junction bases numbered 15, after V lost 2 bases and J lost 7 bases. As DNA, the CDR3 is TGCAGTGCTAGACCTTTGGCGGGAGGGCCTATTGGTAATGAGCAGTTCTTC. It yields the protein CSARPLAGGPIGNEQFF.

This clonotype was seen only a few times. The chain is built from TRBV27 and TRBJ2-7, with 10 nucleotides matching TRBD1. Germline assignment: CDR1 MNHEY and CDR2 SMNVEV (reference sequence). V lost 2 bases, J lost 0 bases, and 1 base stayed unmatched. This CDR3 spans 15 amino acids. This CDR3 is CASSLRDRGSYEQYF. The CDR3 bases are TGTGCCAGCAGTTTACGGGACAGGGGCTCCTACGAGCAGTACTTC.

The chain carries TRBV4-3 and TRBJ2-6; 7 nucleotides match TRBD1. Trimming removed 0 bases from V and 4 bases from J; junction bases left unmatched: 12. The CDR3 has 19 amino acids. Germline lookup yields CDR1 LGHNA and CDR2 YSLEER. CDR3 DNA: TGCGCCAGCAGCCAAGATACTATAGGGGGCATCGTAGGGGCCAACGTCCTGACTTTC. Protein: CASSQDTIGGIVGANVLTF.